Presented here are 2 T cell receptor beta chains from one specimen sequenced in a study of T cell responses to AZD1222 COVID-19 vaccine. The table came from immunoSEQ multiplex PCR; TCRdb's copy has only in-frame clones and leaves some out. Of about 170,000 clones listed, more than 80% are singletons. The sequencing here drew on peripheral blood, taken on day 0 of AZD1222 vaccination. The receptors were sampled from an adult in good health.

This clone occurred once. The chain has TRBV3-1 (or the pseudogene TRBV3-2) and TRBJ2-3; TRBD2 aligns across 11 bases. J was trimmed by 1 base and V by 3 bases; bases with no gene match: 6. Germline V gene data show CDR1 as LGHDT and CDR2 as YNNKEL (reference sequence). The CDR3 loop spans 17 amino acids. CDR3 in DNA: TGTGCCAGCAGCCAGGTAGCGGGGGGGCCTCGCACAGATACGCAGTATTTT. Protein sequence: CASSQVAGGPRTDTQYF.

As regards this clone: At one end the junction does not follow the germline gene, possibly because of a read error. The rearrangement joins TRBV10-3 to TRBJ1-1, with TRBD1 matching over 9 bases. CDR1 is ENHRY and CDR2 is SYGVKD in the germline V gene. The CDR3 consists of 15 residues. CDR3 sequence (DNA): TGTGCCATCAGTGATAAAGGACAGGGGAGGACTGAGGCTTTCTTT. Amino acid sequence: CAISDKGQGRTEAFF.